These T cell receptor beta chains were read from a single sample in a study of blood T cell repertoires in COVID-19. Method: immunoSEQ multiplex PCR; TCRdb's copy keeps in-frame clones and lacks some. The sample includes 130,000 to 150,000 clones, around 80% of them seen just once. Sequenced sample: peripheral blood. The receptors were sampled from a woman aged 60-75 years with acute or convalescent COVID-19. The CDR3 runs from the conserved cysteine through the conserved F or W. A D gene is named only where the DNA matches it firmly. Size tells how often a clone was seen (once, few, many) or the class of an expanded clone, and some rows leave it out.

D gene	clone size	V gene	J gene	CDR3 protein	CDR3 DNA
.	.	TRBV27	TRBJ1-2	CASSSAGGDYGYTF	TGTGCCAGCAGTTCCGCCGGAGGGGACTATGGCTACACCTTC
.	.	TRBV15	TRBJ2-4	CATSRDVNIQYF	TGTGCCACCAGCAGAGACGTAAACATTCAGTACTTC
.	.	TRBV21-1	TRBJ2-7	CASSRDRGPGVYEQYF	TGTGCCAGCAGCAGGGACAGGGGGCCGGGGGTTTACGAGCAGTACTTC
.	.	TRBV28	TRBJ1-2	CASSTPRLGENYGYTF	TGTGCCAGCAGTACTCCCCGACTAGGCGAGAACTATGGCTACACCTTC
.	.	TRBV9	TRBJ1-2	CASSVSGAKSYGYTF	TGTGCCAGCAGCGTATCTGGGGCGAAAAGCTATGGCTACACCTTC
.	.	TRBV6-5	TRBJ2-1	CASSSSSYNEQFF	TGTGCCAGCAGTTCTAGCTCCTACAATGAGCAGTTCTTC
TRBD2	.	TRBV5-1	TRBJ2-1	CASNGLGTSEQFF	TGCGCCAGCAATGGACTAGGTACGAGTGAGCAGTTCTTC
.	.	TRBV27	TRBJ1-2	CASSSSLAPRYTF	TGTGCCAGCAGTTCCTCGTTGGCCCCTCGCTACACCTTC
TRBD1	.	TRBV5-6	TRBJ2-1	CASSGTTGGVSFNEQFF	TGTGCCAGCAGCGGAACAACAGGGGGCGTTTCATTCAATGAGCAGTTCTTC
TRBD2	.	TRBV19	TRBJ2-2	CASSNPTSGSIAGELFF	TGTGCCAGTAGTAACCCGACTAGCGGGAGTATCGCCGGGGAGCTGTTTTTT
.	.	TRBV6-2/TRBV6-3	TRBJ2-5	CASSYRRGTQYF	TGTGCCAGCAGTTACCGAAGGGGGACCCAGTACTTC
.	.	TRBV9	TRBJ2-1	CASSVATMGTNEQFF	TGTGCCAGCAGCGTAGCTACTATGGGTACTAATGAGCAGTTCTTC
.	.	TRBV2	TRBJ1-3	CASSDARVGNTIYF	TGTGCCAGCAGTGATGCCAGGGTGGGAAACACCATATATTTT
.	.	TRBV19	TRBJ2-3	CASRSTFTDTQYF	TGTGCCAGTAGGAGCACGTTCACAGATACGCAGTATTTT
.	.	TRBV6-5	TRBJ1-2	CASSPFSGFGYTF	TGTGCCAGCAGTCCTTTCTCAGGGTTTGGCTACACCTTC
TRBD2	.	TRBV15	TRBJ2-1	CATTFDRLAGNEQFF	TGTGCCACCACTTTCGATAGGCTAGCGGGCAATGAGCAGTTCTTC
TRBD2	.	TRBV27	TRBJ2-1	CASSLVASGRAGEQFF	TGTGCCAGCAGTTTGGTGGCTAGCGGGAGGGCCGGTGAGCAGTTCTTC
TRBD2	.	TRBV13	TRBJ2-7	CASSSRTSGSWTYEQYF	TGTGCCAGCAGCTCCCGGACTAGCGGGAGTTGGACCTACGAGCAGTACTTC
TRBD1	few	TRBV19	TRBJ2-7	CASSSPRTGGSYEQYF	TGTGCCAGTAGTTCTCCCCGGACAGGGGGCTCCTACGAGCAGTACTTC
TRBD1	.	TRBV7-9	TRBJ1-2	CASSLSGTGGLGGYTF	TGTGCCAGCAGCTTATCCGGGACAGGGGGCTTGGGCGGCTACACCTTC
TRBD1	once	TRBV10-3	TRBJ1-6	CAISVDRVNSPLHF	TGTGCCATCAGTGTGGACAGGGTTAATTCACCCCTCCACTTT
.	.	TRBV4-2	TRBJ2-2	CATRAGASMNTGELFF	TGTGCCACCAGGGCGGGGGCTTCAATGAACACCGGGGAGCTGTTTTTT
TRBD2	.	TRBV7-9	TRBJ2-7	CASSRTSGGFYEQYF	TGTGCCAGCAGCAGGACTAGCGGGGGCTTCTACGAGCAGTACTTC
.	few	TRBV7-2	TRBJ2-7	CASSLGVSASYEQYF	TGTGCCAGCAGCTTAGGTGTTAGCGCATCCTACGAGCAGTACTTC
.	.	TRBV20-1	TRBJ1-6	CSASGQDQSPLHF	TGCAGTGCTAGTGGCCAGGATCAGTCACCCCTCCACTTT
TRBD1	.	TRBV4-2	TRBJ1-5	CASSQEGPQTGGWNQPQHF	TGTGCCAGCAGCCAAGAGGGGCCCCAGACAGGGGGTTGGAATCAGCCCCAGCATTTT
.	once	TRBV28	TRBJ2-1	CASSTLAAVQVTYNEQFF	TGTGCCAGCAGTACCCTCGCGGCAGTACAGGTCACCTACAATGAGCAGTTCTTC
.	many	TRBV19	TRBJ1-1	CASSMGRTEAFF	TGTGCCAGTAGTATGGGGCGGACTGAAGCTTTCTTT
.	.	TRBV28	TRBJ1-5	CASSKQGGSYQPQHF	TGTGCCAGCAGCAAACAGGGTGGGTCGTATCAGCCCCAGCATTTT
.	.	TRBV7-2	TRBJ2-2	CASSLDGNTGELFF	TGTGCCAGCAGCTTAGACGGGAACACCGGGGAGCTGTTTTTT
.	.	TRBV27	TRBJ2-7	CASSFSGDVYEQYF	TGTGCCAGCAGTTTTTCCGGGGATGTATACGAGCAGTACTTC
TRBD1	.	TRBV28	TRBJ2-5	CASSRTGDETQYF	TGTGCCAGCAGCCGGACAGGGGATGAGACCCAGTACTTC
TRBD1	.	TRBV2	TRBJ2-3	CASSEFSGQGTDTQYF	TGTGCCAGCAGTGAATTCTCGGGACAGGGGACAGATACGCAGTATTTT
.	.	TRBV19	TRBJ1-2	CASSIQGLGRGYTF	TGTGCCAGTAGTATACAGGGGCTGGGTCGAGGCTACACCTTC
.	.	TRBV21-1	TRBJ2-1	CASSNYRDTPNNEQFF	TGTGCCAGCAGCAACTATAGGGACACCCCTAACAATGAGCAGTTCTTC
TRBD1	.	TRBV7-9	TRBJ2-3	CASSPRTGGAEDTQYF	TGTGCCAGCAGCCCTCGGACAGGGGGCGCGGAAGATACGCAGTATTTT
.	.	TRBV27	TRBJ1-5	CASRQGEHQPQHF	TGTGCCAGCAGGCAGGGTGAGCATCAGCCCCAGCATTTT
TRBD1	.	TRBV5-1	TRBJ1-1	CASSPRDRSKPEAFF	TGCGCCAGCAGCCCAAGGGACAGAAGTAAGCCTGAAGCTTTCTTT
.	.	TRBV6-6	TRBJ2-7	CASSYGPYEQYF	TGTGCCAGCAGTTACGGCCCCTACGAGCAGTACTTC
TRBD1	.	TRBV5-1	TRBJ2-3	CASSLGGQASTDTQYF	TGCGCCAGCAGCTTGGGGGGACAGGCGAGCACAGATACGCAGTATTTT
TRBD1	.	TRBV15	TRBJ1-2	CATSREGQGDYYGYTF	TGTGCCACCAGCAGAGAAGGACAGGGGGATTACTATGGCTACACCTTC
.	once	TRBV11-2	TRBJ2-2	CASSLVAGRSYPGELFF	TGTGCCAGCAGCTTAGTGGCGGGGAGAAGTTACCCCGGGGAGCTGTTTTTT
.	few	TRBV11-2	TRBJ1-2	CASSAFLVANYGYTF	TGTGCCAGCAGCGCTTTCCTAGTAGCTAACTATGGCTACACCTTC
TRBD1	.	TRBV18	TRBJ1-1	CASSPPQGAGYTEAFF	TGTGCCAGCTCACCACCGCAGGGGGCGGGGTACACTGAAGCTTTCTTT
TRBD1	once	TRBV6-5	TRBJ1-2	CASKDRGPLRYGYTF	TGTGCCAGCAAGGACAGGGGGCCGCTCCGCTATGGCTACACCTTC
TRBD2	.	TRBV7-8	TRBJ2-3	CASSLARREGLTDTQYF	TGTGCCAGCAGCTTAGCGCGGCGGGAGGGCCTCACAGATACGCAGTATTTT
.	.	TRBV28	TRBJ1-6	CASSFRDSKAISYNSPLHF	TGTGCCAGCAGTTTCCGGGACTCTAAGGCTATCTCCTATAATTCACCCCTCCACTTT
.	.	TRBV27	TRBJ1-5	CASSFSRTKGQELTAEHF	TGTGCCAGCAGTTTCAGCCGGACCAAGGGACAAGAACTGACAGCCGAGCATTTT
.	.	TRBV5-1	TRBJ1-2	CASSLGGPSYGYTF	TGCGCCAGCAGCTTGGGAGGTCCCAGCTATGGCTACACCTTC
TRBD1	.	TRBV28	TRBJ1-2	CASSFTGAHGYTF	TGTGCCAGCAGTTTCACAGGGGCCCATGGCTACACCTTC
TRBD1	.	TRBV7-8	TRBJ1-5	CASSLARGQVQPQHF	TGTGCCAGCAGCTTAGCCAGGGGGCAAGTTCAGCCCCAGCATTTT
TRBD1	.	TRBV11-1	TRBJ2-1	CASSAAYRGTNEQFF	TGTGCCAGCAGCGCCGCTTACAGGGGAACGAATGAGCAGTTCTTC
.	.	TRBV30	TRBJ2-1	CAWGLRRRAFPGGQFF	TGTGCCTGGGGGCTTCGCCGGAGGGCCTTTCCTGGCGGGCAGTTCTTC
.	.	TRBV28	TRBJ1-1	CASGLGNTEAFF	TGTGCCAGCGGTCTAGGGAACACTGAAGCTTTCTTT
.	.	TRBV10-3	TRBJ1-1	CATKGQTGHTEAFF	TGTGCCACCAAGGGCCAAACAGGCCACACTGAAGCTTTCTTT
.	.	TRBV7-3	TRBJ1-1	CASSLSRTAEAFF	TGTGCCAGCAGCCTCTCCCGGACTGCTGAAGCTTTCTTT
TRBD2	once	TRBV24-1	TRBJ2-3	CATSDRTSGGDTQYF	TGTGCCACCAGTGACCGGACTAGCGGTGGGGATACGCAGTATTTT
TRBD1	.	TRBV5-5	TRBJ2-3	CASSLTDRASTDTQYF	TGTGCCAGCAGCTTGACGGACAGGGCAAGCACAGATACGCAGTATTTT
.	.	TRBV5-6	TRBJ1-1	CASSFWAGAGRTNTEAFF	TGTGCCAGCAGCTTCTGGGCAGGGGCCGGAAGAACGAACACTGAAGCTTTCTTT
TRBD2	.	TRBV7-3	TRBJ2-1	CASSLTHGRGTSGRPREANEQFF	TGTGCCAGCAGCTTAACCCACGGCAGGGGGACTAGCGGGAGGCCCCGTGAGGCCAATGAGCAGTTCTTC